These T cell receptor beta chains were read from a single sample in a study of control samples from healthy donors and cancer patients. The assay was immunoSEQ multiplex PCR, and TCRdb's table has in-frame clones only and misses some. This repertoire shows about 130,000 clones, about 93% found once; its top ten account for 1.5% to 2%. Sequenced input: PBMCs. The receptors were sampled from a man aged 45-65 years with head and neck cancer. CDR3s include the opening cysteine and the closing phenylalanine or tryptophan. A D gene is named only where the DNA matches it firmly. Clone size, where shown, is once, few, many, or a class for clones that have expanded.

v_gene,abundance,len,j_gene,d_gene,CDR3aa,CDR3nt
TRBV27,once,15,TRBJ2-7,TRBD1,CASSGTGTGLYEQYF,TGTGCCAGCAGTGGGACCGGGACAGGGCTTTACGAGCAGTACTTC
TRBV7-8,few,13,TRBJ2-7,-,CASSRTEGYEQYF,TGTGCCAGCAGCCGGACGGAGGGCTACGAGCAGTACTTC
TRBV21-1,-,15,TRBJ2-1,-,CASSKYRGKIDEQFF,TGTGCCAGCAGCAAATACAGGGGAAAAATCGATGAGCAGTTCTTC
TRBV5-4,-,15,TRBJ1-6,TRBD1,CASSFGTGVNSPLHF,TGTGCCAGCAGCTTCGGGACAGGGGTTAACTCACCCCTCCACTTT
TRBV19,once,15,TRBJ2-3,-,CASSIGGGRLDTQYF,TGTGCCAGTAGTATAGGAGGGGGGCGATTAGATACGCAGTATTTT
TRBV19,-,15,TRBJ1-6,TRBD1,CASSMTGTGGSPLHF,TGTGCCAGTAGCATGACCGGGACAGGGGGTTCACCCCTCCACTTT
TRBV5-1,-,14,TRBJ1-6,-,CASTAGTGNSPLHF,TGCGCCAGCACCGCAGGGACGGGTAATTCACCCCTCCACTTT
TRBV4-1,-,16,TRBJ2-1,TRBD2,CASSLILAGGSNEQFF,TGCGCCAGCAGCCTCATACTAGCGGGGGGCAGCAATGAGCAGTTCTTC
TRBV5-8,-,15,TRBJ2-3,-,CASSLGTGPTDTQYF,TGTGCCAGCAGCTTGGGAACAGGGCCCACAGATACGCAGTATTTT
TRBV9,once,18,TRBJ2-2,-,CASSVALGNRGSTGELFF,TGTGCCAGCAGCGTTGCTCTAGGTAACCGTGGATCCACCGGGGAGCTGTTTTTT
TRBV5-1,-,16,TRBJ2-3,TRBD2,CASSRRIAGDADTQYF,TGCGCCAGCAGCCGTCGGATAGCGGGGGACGCAGATACGCAGTATTTT
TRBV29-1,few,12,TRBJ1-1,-,CSARQSSTEAFF,TGCAGCGCCCGACAGAGTTCCACTGAAGCTTTCTTT
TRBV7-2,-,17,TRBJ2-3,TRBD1,CASSLAPGGAGTDTQYF,TGTGCCAGCAGCTTAGCCCCAGGGGGCGCGGGCACAGATACGCAGTATTTT
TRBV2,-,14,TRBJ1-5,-,CASRVRGGNQPQHF,TGTGCCAGCAGGGTGAGGGGGGGCAATCAGCCCCAGCATTTT
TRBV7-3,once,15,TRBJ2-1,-,CASSLPPPSNNEQFF,TGTGCCAGCAGCTTACCCCCGCCCTCCAACAATGAGCAGTTCTTC
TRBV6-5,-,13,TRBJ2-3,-,CAIGGGVGDTQYF,TGTGCCATCGGAGGGGGTGTAGGAGATACGCAGTATTTT
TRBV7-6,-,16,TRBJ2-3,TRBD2,CASSLGGLARSDTQYF,TGTGCCAGCAGCTTAGGGGGACTAGCGCGCTCAGATACGCAGTATTTT
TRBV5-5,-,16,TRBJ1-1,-,CASSWRGRTVLAEAFF,TGTGCCAGCAGCTGGAGGGGTCGGACGGTTCTGGCTGAAGCTTTCTTT
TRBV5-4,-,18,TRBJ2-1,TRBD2,CASKRGLAGPSSYNEQFF,TGTGCCAGCAAACGGGGACTAGCGGGCCCTTCCTCCTACAATGAGCAGTTCTTC
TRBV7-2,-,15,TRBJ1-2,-,CASSLVGGIDYGYTF,TGTGCCAGCAGCTTAGTGGGGGGGATTGACTATGGCTACACCTTC
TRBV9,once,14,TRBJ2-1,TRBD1,CASSAGTGPNEQFF,TGTGCCAGCAGCGCCGGGACAGGGCCAAATGAGCAGTTCTTC
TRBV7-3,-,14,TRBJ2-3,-,CASSLGGETDTQYF,TGTGCCAGCAGCTTAGGTGGGGAAACAGATACGCAGTATTTT
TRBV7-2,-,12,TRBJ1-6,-,CASSYLNSPLHF,TGTGCCAGCAGCTACCTTAATTCACCCCTCCACTTT
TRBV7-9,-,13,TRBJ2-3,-,CASSPNSADTQYF,TGTGCCAGCAGCCCGAACTCCGCAGATACGCAGTATTTT
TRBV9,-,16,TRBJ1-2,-,CASSVTPGVGGYGYTF,TGTGCCAGCAGCGTGACCCCCGGGGTGGGTGGCTATGGCTACACCTTC
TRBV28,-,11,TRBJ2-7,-,CASSLSVEQYF,TGTGCCAGCAGTTTATCTGTAGAGCAGTACTTC
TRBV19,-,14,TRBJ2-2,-,CASSPRTDTGELFF,TGTGCCAGTAGTCCCAGGACAGACACCGGGGAGCTGTTTTTT
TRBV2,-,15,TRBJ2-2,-,CASDRSGPNTGELFF,TGTGCCAGCGACCGGAGCGGACCGAACACCGGGGAGCTGTTTTTT